This T cell receptor beta chain is from a study of prognosis after radiotherapy for stage I lung cancer. Study-wide context: About 14 patients presented with newly diagnosed primary stage I lung tumors, and five carried oligometastatic NSCLC following surgical resection of the primary tumor.

Amplification of the TCR beta CDR3 (from genomic DNA) was done by two-round multiplex PCR. Primers targeting each individual TRBV and TRBJ gene were applied in first-round PCR. TCRdb reprocessed the multiplex PCR reads with MiXCR, giving one entry per CDR3 protein. There are 9,500 to 15,000 distinct CDR3 sequences in the sample; less than 70% occur only once, and 20% to 25% lies in the top ten. CDR3 length: 17 amino acids. Germline CDR1 and CDR2: LNHDA and SQIVND (reference sequence). Trimming took 5 bases from V and 7 from J; bases not matched to a gene: 12. The chain carries TRBV19 and TRBJ2-3, with TRBD2 matching 13 bases. This TCR was sampled from a donor aged 50 or older with non-small cell lung cancer. This sample comprised PBMCs, obtained before or after stereotactic body radiation therapy (not recorded which). CDR3 protein: CASSLGLAGQARNTQYF. The CDR3 DNA follows: TGTGCCAGTAGTCTGGGACTAGCGGGACAAGCAAGAAATACGCAGTATTTT.